Included here is one TCR beta chain sequence, with context. There is no known antigen for this receptor. Base qualities are not at hand, and no much larger clone is one base apart. These data belong to a study of blood T cell repertoires in COVID-19 (dated by TCRdb to 2019 to 2021). Regarding the complete study: Samples covering the acute and convalescent phases of COVID-19 were provided by collaborators in the United States, Italy and Spain. The material from the prospective study consisted of cDNA or gDNA derived from T cells, B-cell-depleted T cells, or PBMCs. Subjects who had been exposed to COVID-19, were actively infected with it, or had recovered from it provided the deeply sampled blood TCRbeta repertoires that made up the dataset. The repertoires were released in a freely available public database intended as a resource for research on the immune response to SARS-CoV-2. Samples came from the ongoing ImmuneRACE study (first 160 participants) plus 1,254 subjects from 6 global collaborators. A de-identified subject ID, COVID-19 status, age in years and sex were almost always included in the sample metadata. HLA class I and class II types, where available, came from metadata supplied by the sample provider rather than from assay-based typing. What the research found in general, with its limitations: How much clinical and demographic metadata was included differed by source and by participant, and the metadata was provided uncurated.

TCRbeta CDR3 regions were amplified from genomic DNA using the immunoSEQ Assay, a bias-controlled multiplex PCR. For the original study's pipeline: The number of nucleated cells in each sample was estimated by amplification of reference gene primers within the assay. To quantify the absolute abundance of each unique TCRbeta CDR3 rearrangement, sequence reads were collapsed and filtered. For each sample, productive Simpson clonality was calculated as the square root of Simpson's diversity index over productive rearrangements. TCRdb obtained this table from immuneACCESS and retained in-frame rearrangements with V and J assigned. These tables miss some clones; where compared with another copy, unresolved V genes account for less than half of the shortfall, and the remainder is unexplained. D and trimming come from the DNA, and the V and J calls and clone size come from that table. Present in this sample are some 250,000 clones, 70% to 90% of which were seen just once. Together, the top ten hold approximately 1.9% of the sample.

Participants in the prospective study were enrolled through a virtual design, were aged roughly 18 to 100 years, and lived in roughly 26 United States geographic areas. To assign participants to cohorts, the prospective study relied on clinical history that participants themselves reported in a screening survey and a study questionnaire. ImmuneRACE Cohort 3 recovered participants were defined by two consecutive negative NP/OP PCR tests, healthcare professional clearance, or symptom resolution. Each participant in the prospective study had whole blood, serum and a nasopharyngeal or oropharyngeal swab collected by mobile phlebotomists. Over an approximately 2-month period, participants in the prospective study had the option of providing additional blood draws and questionnaires. Before DNA extraction, prospective study blood samples were shipped either frozen or at room temperature. CDR3 length: 19 amino acids, cysteine to phenylalanine. Only the CDR3 region is kept as DNA, spanning 57 bases read in frame from base 1. From the germline V gene, CDR1 is SGHDT and CDR2 is YYEEEE. V has 0 bases trimmed and J has 1 base trimmed; junction bases matching no gene number 5.

The sequenced sample was PBMCs or T cells enriched from blood (not recorded which). This sequence was found in a woman aged 45-60 years who had recovered from COVID-19. The sequence links TRBV5-6 to TRBJ2-1, and TRBD2 matches 15 of the central bases. The CDR3 is CASSLGTSGRAASYNEQFF. The base sequence is TGTGCCAGCAGCTTGGGGACTAGCGGGAGGGCGGCATCCTACAATGAGCAGTTCTTC.